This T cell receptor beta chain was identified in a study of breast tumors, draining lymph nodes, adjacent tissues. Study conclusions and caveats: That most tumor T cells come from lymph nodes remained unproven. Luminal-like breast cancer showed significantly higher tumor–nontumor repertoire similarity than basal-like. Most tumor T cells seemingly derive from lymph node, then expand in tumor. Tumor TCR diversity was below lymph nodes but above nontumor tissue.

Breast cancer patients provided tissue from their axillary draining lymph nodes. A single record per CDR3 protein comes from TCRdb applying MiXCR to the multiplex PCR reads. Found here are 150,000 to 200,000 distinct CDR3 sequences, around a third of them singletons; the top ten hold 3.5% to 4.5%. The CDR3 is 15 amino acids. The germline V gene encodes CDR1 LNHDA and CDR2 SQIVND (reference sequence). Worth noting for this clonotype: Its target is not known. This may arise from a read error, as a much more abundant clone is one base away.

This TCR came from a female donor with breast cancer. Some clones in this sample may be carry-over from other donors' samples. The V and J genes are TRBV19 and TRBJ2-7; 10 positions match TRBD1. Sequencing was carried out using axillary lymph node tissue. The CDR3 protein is CASRKGTGATYERYF. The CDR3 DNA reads TGTGCCAGTAGAAAAGGGACAGGGGCCACCTACGAGCGGTACTTC.